One and the same sample provided the 6 T cell receptor beta chains below, sequenced in a study of T cell responses to AZD1222 COVID-19 vaccine. Using immunoSEQ multiplex PCR, the repertoire was profiled, and TCRdb retains in-frame clones only, with some absent. The data contain some 150,000 clones, 85% to 95% of them singletons. Sequenced material: peripheral blood, taken on day 0 of AZD1222 vaccination. The receptors originated from an adult in good health.

The chain carries TRBV6-5 and TRBJ1-3; the match to TRBD1 covers 10 bases. Germline V CDR1 and CDR2: MNHEY, SVGAGI. The length of the CDR3 is 15 residues. Germline trimming cut 6 bases from V and 6 bases from J; bases unmatched to any gene: 8. This CDR3 is CASRTGGAEENTIYF. DNA for the CDR3: TGTGCCAGCAGGACAGGGGGCGCCGAGGAAAACACCATATATTTT.

V and J are TRBV29-1 and TRBJ1-2, with D maybe TRBD1 (5 bases). With 6 bases removed from V and 4 bases from J, the gap between germline ends came to 12 bases. The germline V gene encodes CDR1 SQVTM and CDR2 ANQGSEA. CDR3 length: 12 amino acids. This CDR3 is CSVAGSSYGYTF. CDR3 coding DNA: TGCAGCGTGGCAGGGTCGAGCTATGGCTACACCTTC.

This clone was seen a few times. The chain employs TRBV15 and TRBJ1-1; D remains unclear. Germline CDR1 LNHNV, CDR2 YYDKDF (reference sequence). V was trimmed by 3 bases and J by 1 base, leaving 12 bases between them. This CDR3 has 15 residues. For the CDR3, the DNA is TGTGCCACCAGCAGCGGGCGGAGTGGGAACACTGAAGCTTTCTTT. Its translation is CATSSGRSGNTEAFF.

The J gene is TRBJ1-1, the V gene TRBV7-6; D gene ambiguous. Trimming pared 1 base from V and 0 bases from J, leaving 12 bases between. The CDR3 sequence is 16 residues long. Germline assignment: CDR1 SGHVS and CDR2 FNYEAQ. CDR3 protein: CASSLGQATMNTEAFF. The CDR3 nucleotides read TGTGCCAGCAGCTTAGGGCAGGCAACCATGAACACTGAAGCTTTCTTT.

V usage is TRBV11-2 and J usage is TRBJ1-2; 7 bases line up with TRBD1. There are 13 residues in the CDR3. V shed 4 bases and J 4 bases; nucleotides not matched to a gene: 3. Germline CDR1 reads SGHAT; CDR2 reads FQNNGV. The CDR3 DNA sequence: TGTGCCAGCAGCTCCACAGGGGTCTATGGCTACACCTTC. Translated, it gives CASSSTGVYGYTF. The whole variable domain, filled in from reference TRBV11-2 and TRBJ1-2, reads EAGVAQSPRYKIIEKRQSVAFWCNPISGHATLYWYQQILGQGPKLLIQFQNNGVVDDSQLPKDRFSAERLKGVDSTLKIQPAKLEDSAVYLCASSSTGVYGYTFGSGTRLTVV.

The chain has TRBV2 and TRBJ1-5, with a possible D match to TRBD1 (6 bases). The CDR3 loop spans 13 amino acids. The ends were cut back, 3 bases at V and 15 bases at J, with 18 bases in the middle. Germline CDR1 reads SNHLY; CDR2 reads FYNNEI. CDR3 coding DNA: TGTGCCAGCAGTGACCTCTTCCGGGGGCGCGGGCATTTT. It is translated as CASSDLFRGRGHF.